Following are 30 T cell receptor beta chains from one sample sequenced in a study of cytomegalovirus exposure and HLA in healthy donors (dated by TCRdb to about 2017). The receptor library was made with the immunoSEQ multiplex PCR assay. The multiplex PCR relied on a mix of 60 forward primers for TCR Vbeta segments and 13 reverse primers for TCR Jbeta segments. TCRdb carries this immuneACCESS record with in-frame sequences only. Its versions omit some clonotypes, under half of them owing to an unresolved V gene in the studies checked, with the rest unexplained. This sample has around 200,000 clones in its table, and 65% to 85% of those were observed once. 3.8% of the sample belongs to the ten largest clones. Sequencing input: PBMCs. Receptor source: a man aged 50 to 60 in good health and CMV-seronegative.

J is TRBJ1-2 and V is TRBV11-2; weak D call: TRBD1 (6 bases). V lost 4 bases and J 8 bases, leaving 11 bases between the germline ends. Looked up from germline, CDR1 is SGHAT and CDR2 is FQNNGV. The CDR3 covers 12 residues. CDR3 DNA sequence: TGTGCCAGCAGCTCGTACAGGGAGGGCTACACCTTC. This codes for CASSSYREGYTF.

For the CDR3, the DNA is TGTGCCAGCAGCGGGCCCGATTTCTCTGAAGCTTTCTTT. Residues: CASSGPDFSEAFF. V usage is TRBV9 and J usage is TRBJ1-1; D remains unclear. Germline assignment: CDR1 SGDLS and CDR2 YYNGEE. This CDR3 is built from 13 residues. The germline V and J ends were trimmed by 3 bases and 6 bases, with 12 bases remaining between them.

The gene calls are TRBV7-9 and TRBJ1-2; D gene ambiguous. Trimming pared 4 bases from V and 2 bases from J, leaving 8 bases between. Germline V lookup: CDR1 SEHNR, CDR2 FQNEAQ (reference sequence). The CDR3 spans 13 residues. In DNA, the CDR3 is TGTGCCAGCAGCTCTCAACTAAACTATGGCTACACCTTC. It encodes CASSSQLNYGYTF.

This clone is a singleton in its sample. An end of the junction differs from the germline gene, which may be a read error. The V call is TRBV7-7, the J call TRBJ2-5, with TRBD2 as a possible D gene (7 bases). Germline CDR1 SSHAT, CDR2 FNYEAQ (reference sequence). The CDR3 contains 15 residues. CDR3 bases: TGTGCTAGCAGCTTAGGGGGGGGGCCCATTACGGAGCAGTACTTC. Translated, it gives CASSLGGGPITEQYF.

V is TRBV6-6 and J is TRBJ1-4, with TRBD1 matching 9 bases. The CDR3 is made up of 15 amino acids. The V gene end was trimmed by 8 bases and the J gene end by 7 bases; junction bases not matched to a gene: 11. Looked up from germline, CDR1 is MNHNY and CDR2 is SVGAGI (reference sequence). CDR3 amino acids: CASRGQGGEGEKLFF. The CDR3, as DNA: TGTGCCAGCCGGGGACAGGGTGGCGAAGGTGAAAAACTGTTTTTT.

The chain is built from TRBV5-4 and TRBJ1-1; 10 bases are shared with TRBD1. The CDR3 runs to 16 residues. CDR1 and CDR2 (germline): SGHNT, YYREEE (reference sequence). V shed 0 bases, J shed 5 bases, and the junction held 7 bases outside the gene matches. CDR3 bases: TGTGCCAGCAGCTTGGGACAGGGGGCAACTAGGACTGAAGCTTTCTTT. Its protein product is CASSLGQGATRTEAFF.

This chain uses TRBV4-3 with TRBJ2-7; 11 bases fit TRBD1. CDR1 LGHNA and CDR2 YSLEER come from the germline V gene. Losses at the gene ends were 4 bases for V and 2 bases for J; bases not matched to a gene: 1. There are 14 residues in the CDR3. The CDR3 loop reads CASSPGQGAYEQYF. The CDR3 DNA sequence: TGCGCCAGCAGCCCGGGACAGGGGGCCTACGAGCAGTACTTC.

This rearrangement joins TRBV19 to TRBJ2-2; tentatively, D is TRBD2 (6 bases). The V gene lost 2 bases and the J gene lost 3 bases, with 10 bases spanning the gap. Germline values: CDR1 LNHDA, CDR2 SQIVND (reference sequence). This CDR3 is 15 amino acids long. The CDR3 nucleotides are TGTGCCAGTAGTATATCGGCTAGCGACACCGGGGAGCTGTTTTTT. It is translated as CASSISASDTGELFF.

The chain recombines TRBV11-3 with TRBJ2-7, with TRBD1 as a possible D gene (5 bases). Germline V gene sequence: CDR1 SGHNT, CDR2 YENEEA. Trimming removed 0 bases at V and 6 bases at J, with 9 bases between. This CDR3 has 13 residues. CDR3 region: CASSLDLQGEQYF. CDR3 nucleotide sequence: TGTGCCAGCAGCTTAGATCTCCAGGGCGAGCAGTACTTC.

The chain carries TRBV7-8 and TRBJ1-2; a possible D gene is TRBD1 (5 bases). Trimming cost V 1 base and J 9 bases, with 18 bases left between them. The CDR3 loop spans 15 amino acids. Germline V lookup: CDR1 SGHVS, CDR2 FQNEAQ. CDR3 amino acids: CASSLGRTGGVRYTF. The CDR3 coding sequence is TGTGCCAGCAGCTTAGGAAGGACCGGGGGTGTCCGCTACACCTTC.

The chain recombines TRBV7-6 with TRBJ2-5; 8 bases align to TRBD1. CDR3 size: 14 residues. The V and J ends lost 6 bases and 5 bases, in that order; junction bases with no gene match: 8. The germline CDR1 and CDR2 sequences are SGHVS and FNYEAQ. CDR3 DNA: TGTGCCAGCAGTAACCCAGGGGGCGCTGAGACCCAGTACTTC. It is translated as CASSNPGGAETQYF.

The rearrangement joins TRBV5-4 to TRBJ1-2; 12 nucleotides align to TRBD1. After removal of 4 bases from V and 7 bases from J, the junction contained 17 bases not matched to a gene. CDR1 is SGHNT and CDR2 is YYREEE in the germline V gene (reference sequence). The length of the CDR3 is 18 residues. The CDR3, as DNA: TGTGCCAGCAGCCAAGAAGGGGATGCGGGACAGGGGGCGAGTGGCTACACCTTC. As protein: CASSQEGDAGQGASGYTF.

This clone was picked up one time. This chain joins TRBV2 and TRBJ1-2, with D possibly TRBD1 on 5 matching bases. Per germline, CDR1 SNHLY and CDR2 FYNNEI. The V gene lost 3 bases and the J gene lost 2 bases, with 7 bases spanning the gap. The CDR3 has 13 amino acids. CDR3 nucleotide sequence: TGTGCCAGCAGTGAGGGGGGAAACTATGGCTACACCTTC. Translation: CASSEGGNYGYTF.

In its sample, this clone was seen a few times. This chain links TRBV14 with TRBJ1-1; 7 bases fit TRBD1. This CDR3 is built from 12 residues. The germline gives CDR1 SGHDN, CDR2 FVKESK. The V gene end was trimmed by 3 bases and the J gene end by 11 bases; junction bases not matched to a gene: 6. In nucleotides, the CDR3 is TGTGCCAGCAGCCAGACAGGGACTTCGGCTTTCTTT. Translated, it gives CASSQTGTSAFF.

J is TRBJ2-2 and V is TRBV19; TRBD1 aligns across 8 bases. V lost 0 bases to trimming and J lost 1 base; unmatched junction nucleotides: 4. CDR1 is LNHDA, CDR2 SQIVND, per germline (reference sequence). This CDR3 has 17 residues. The CDR3 is CASSIDLGTGNTGELFF. CDR3 bases: TGTGCCAGTAGTATAGACCTTGGGACAGGGAACACCGGGGAGCTGTTTTTT.

V usage is TRBV6-6 and J usage is TRBJ1-2; TRBD1 is a possible D gene (6 bases). The V and J ends lost 11 bases and 3 bases respectively, with 16 bases between them. This CDR3 has 13 residues. CDR1 and CDR2 (germline): MNHNY, SVGAGI (reference sequence). The DNA for the CDR3 is TGTGCCGCCCGGGGTGCAGGGGACTATGGCTACACCTTC. Amino acid sequence: CAARGAGDYGYTF.

V usage is TRBV2 and J usage is TRBJ1-5; D is ambiguous. The V end lost 1 base, the J end lost 5 bases, and 6 bases lay between the germline ends. This CDR3 is 13 amino acids long. Germline V gives CDR1 SNHLY, CDR2 FYNNEI. The CDR3 DNA is TGTGCCAGCAGTGAAGGCACATATCAGCCCCAGCATTTT. The encoded protein is CASSEGTYQPQHF.

This clone was seen a single time. This chain joins TRBV12-5 and TRBJ1-6, with 7 positions matching TRBD1. The germline CDR1 and CDR2 sequences are LGHNT and FRNRAP. The CDR3 contains 13 residues. Trimming cost V 6 bases and J 10 bases; bases outside gene matches: 6. CDR3 amino acids: CASGPQGGSPLHF. The CDR3 DNA sequence: TGTGCTAGTGGGCCTCAGGGGGGATCACCCCTCCACTTT.

J is TRBJ1-2 and V is TRBV10-2; TRBD1 matches at 7 bases. V shed 6 bases and J 5 bases; nucleotides not matched to a gene: 3. The CDR3 contains 12 residues. Germline loops: CDR1 WSHSY, CDR2 SAAADI. CDR3 nucleotide sequence: TGCGCCAGCAGGGAGACAGGGTATGGCTACACCTTC. It encodes CASRETGYGYTF.

The chain is built from TRBV29-1 and TRBJ2-3; 7 bases are shared with TRBD1. The length of the CDR3 is 17 residues. CDR1 is SQVTM, CDR2 ANQGSEA, per germline. J lost 5 bases, V lost 4 bases, and 18 bases had no gene match. The CDR3 DNA sequence: TGCAGCGTTGGGTTGGACAGGCTGGTCCCTTATAGAGATACGCAGTATTTT. It translates to CSVGLDRLVPYRDTQYF.

CDR3 in DNA: TGTGCCAGCAGCTCCGGACAGGGTCCCACTGAAGCTTTCTTT. Amino acid sequence: CASSSGQGPTEAFF. This chain links TRBV5-6 with TRBJ1-1; 8 bases align to TRBD1. Germline loops: CDR1 SGHDT, CDR2 YYEEEE. V gave up 3 bases and J gave up 4 bases; unmatched junction bases: 5. CDR3 length: 14 residues. The variable domain in full, completed from reference TRBV5-6 and TRBJ1-1, reads DAGVTQSPTHLIKTRGQQVTLRCSPKSGHDTVSWYQQALGQGPQFIFQYYEEEERQRGNFPDRFSGHQFPNYSSELNVNALLLGDSALYLCASSSGQGPTEAFFGQGTRLTVV.

This clone was counted only a few times. The chain recombines TRBV7-9 with TRBJ1-1, with D possibly TRBD1 on 5 matching bases. The V and J ends lost 0 bases and 7 bases respectively, with 12 bases between them. Germline V CDR1 and CDR2: SEHNR, FQNEAQ (reference sequence). The CDR3 runs to 14 residues. The CDR3 coding sequence is TGTGCCAGCAGCTTAGCGTCGGGGACTGATGAAGCTTTCTTT. As protein: CASSLASGTDEAFF.

The V and J genes are TRBV10-3 and TRBJ2-1; TRBD2 matches 9 bases. V lost 5 bases to trimming and J lost 8 bases; unmatched junction nucleotides: 7. The CDR3 contains 14 residues. Germline values: CDR1 ENHRY, CDR2 SYGVKD. In nucleotides, the CDR3 is TGTGCCATCAGTACTCTGGTAGCGGGGGATGAGCAGTTCTTC. Amino acid sequence: CAISTLVAGDEQFF.

The V gene is TRBV7-9, the J gene TRBJ1-1; D is uncertain. The CDR3 consists of 15 residues. V lost 1 base, J lost 3 bases, and 12 bases lay in between. Germline CDR1 is SEHNR and CDR2 is FQNEAQ (reference sequence). This chain's CDR3 is CASSLEFVGYTEAFF. DNA for the CDR3: TGTGCCAGCAGCTTAGAATTCGTCGGGTACACTGAAGCTTTCTTT.

This clone has just one count. J is TRBJ1-6 and V is TRBV6-1; no firm D call. This CDR3 spans 15 amino acids. Trimming left V 6 bases short and J 6 bases short, with 15 bases between. Germline CDR1 is MNHNS and CDR2 is SASEGT. The CDR3 DNA follows: TGTGCCAGCAGCCTGAGGGAAGTTAGTAATTCACCCCTCCACTTT. Amino acid sequence: CASSLREVSNSPLHF.

The J gene is TRBJ2-5, the V gene TRBV15, with D perhaps matching TRBD1 (6 bases). The end of the DNA fits TRBJ2-7 better, so the J call may be wrong. Germline V lookup: CDR1 LNHNV, CDR2 YYDKDF (reference sequence). CDR3 length: 13 amino acids. CDR3 DNA sequence: TGTGCCACCAGTGGGGACACCTACTCCGAGCAGTACTTC. Protein: CATSGDTYSEQYF.

The chain carries TRBV9 and TRBJ1-1, with D tentatively TRBD1 (5 bases). Trimming took 0 bases from V and 0 from J, leaving 12 bases between them. Per germline, CDR1 SGDLS and CDR2 YYNGEE. The CDR3 spans 16 residues. The CDR3 nucleotides read TGTGCCAGCAGCGTAGACGCGGGACGTATGAACACTGAAGCTTTCTTT. Translation: CASSVDAGRMNTEAFF.

V is TRBV19 and J is TRBJ2-1, with D possibly being TRBD2 (6 bases). The germline V and J ends were trimmed by 5 bases and 2 bases, with 10 bases remaining between them. The CDR3 runs to 14 residues. Per the germline V gene, CDR1 is LNHDA and CDR2 is SQIVND (reference sequence). CDR3 residues: CASSRGETYNEQFF. The CDR3 DNA is TGTGCCAGTAGTCGCGGGGAAACCTACAATGAGCAGTTCTTC.

The rearrangement uses TRBV29-1 and TRBJ2-1; TRBD1 might be the D (6 bases). This CDR3 comprises 13 residues. V gave up 6 bases and J gave up 8 bases, with 17 bases separating them. Germline CDR1 and CDR2: SQVTM and ANQGSEA. CDR3 nucleotide sequence: TGCAGCGTCAGGGGCAGGGGTTCTTATGAGCAGTTCTTC. It translates to CSVRGRGSYEQFF.

This clone was seen only once. J is TRBJ2-1 and V is TRBV6-1; 7 bases fit TRBD2. Trimming took 1 base from V and 0 from J; bases not matched to a gene: 12. The CDR3 is 19 amino acids. The germline gives CDR1 MNHNS, CDR2 SASEGT. Written as DNA, the CDR3 is TGTGCCAGCAGTGAAGAAGCGGCTAGCGGCCTGCGCTCCTACAATGAGCAGTTCTTC. The encoded protein is CASSEEAASGLRSYNEQFF.